A selection of T cell receptor beta chains follows, all from one sample in a study of Tregs in tolerant kidney transplant recipients. The method was immunoSEQ multiplex PCR; TCRdb's version includes in-frame clones alone and lacks a portion of them. The data hold tens of thousands of clones, with about 83% observed a single time. Sequenced material: CD4+ T cells from blood. The source is a human donor in good health. Each CDR3 is given with its conserved first and last residue. The D gene is left open where the match is weak. Some rows mark clone size as missing; the rest say once, few, many or name a class of expanded clone.

j_call,d_call,clone_size,v_call,cdr3_nt,cdr3_aa
TRBJ2-1,TRBD1,-,TRBV7-3,TGTGCCAGCAGCACAATGGGACAGGGCCCGACCAATGAGCAGTTCTTC,CASSTMGQGPTNEQFF
TRBJ2-1,-,-,TRBV6-6,TGTGCCAGCAGTGGCCTAGCCGACTCCAATGAGCAGTTCTTC,CASSGLADSNEQFF
TRBJ2-5,TRBD1,-,TRBV7-6,TGTGCCAGCAGCCGGGACAGGGGGCAATGGGATGGGTTTAGGTCTTTAGAGACCCAGTACTTC,CASSRDRGQWDGFRSLETQYF
TRBJ2-3,TRBD2,-,TRBV9,TGTGCCAGCAGCCCTCTGGCGTTAGCGGGGGGGGATACGCAGTATTTT,CASSPLALAGGDTQYF
TRBJ2-1,-,-,TRBV7-2,TGTGCCAGCAGCCACCCCTCTACCTTCAGCAATGAGCAGTTCTTC,CASSHPSTFSNEQFF
TRBJ2-7,-,-,TRBV7-9,TGTGCCAGCAGCCCTCTTACCGAGCAGTACTTC,CASSPLTEQYF
TRBJ2-1,-,-,TRBV7-3,TGTGCCAGCAGCCTACAAAGCGGGCAGTACAGTGAGCAGTTCTTC,CASSLQSGQYSEQFF
TRBJ2-7,-,-,TRBV2,TGTGCCAGCAGGCGCAAAGCGGAGTACTTC,CASRRKAEYF
TRBJ1-5,TRBD1,-,TRBV6-6,TGTGCCAGCAGTTGGGACAGGACCTCGCGGCAGCCCCAGCATTTT,CASSWDRTSRQPQHF
TRBJ2-5,-,-,TRBV5-8,TGTGCCAGCAGCTCCGGTCTAAAAGAGACCCAGTACTTC,CASSSGLKETQYF
TRBJ2-5,TRBD2,few,TRBV2,TGTGCCAGCAGGGGACTAGCGGGAGTGGAGACCCAGTACTTC,CASRGLAGVETQYF
TRBJ1-4,-,-,TRBV2,TGTGCCAGCAGCCAGGGCAGGTCCAGACTTTCAACTAATGAAAAACTGTTTTTT,CASSQGRSRLSTNEKLFF
TRBJ2-3,-,-,TRBV6-4,TGTGCCAGCAGCGCACTCCCCGGGGGCGCGGCAGATACGCAGTATTTT,CASSALPGGAADTQYF
TRBJ1-3,-,-,TRBV29-1,TGCAGCGTTTCTAAAAGCTCTGGAAACACCATATATTTT,CSVSKSSGNTIYF
TRBJ1-2,-,once,TRBV7-9,TGTGCCAGCAGCTTAAGTCTTGGAGCTAACTATGGCTACACCTTC,CASSLSLGANYGYTF
TRBJ1-1,-,-,TRBV28,TGTGCCAGCAGTGCCGGCACAGGGCGGGATAACACTGAAGCTTTCTTT,CASSAGTGRDNTEAFF
TRBJ2-3,-,-,TRBV7-3,TGTGCCAGCAGCTTTGGGGCAGGGGCCGGGGATACGCAGTATTTT,CASSFGAGAGDTQYF
TRBJ1-3,-,-,TRBV18,TGTGCCAGCTCACCACCGAAAGGTGACACCATATATTTT,CASSPPKGDTIYF
TRBJ2-5,-,once,TRBV11-1,TGTGCCAGCAGTCCGGCGCCGGGCCCTCCGGAGACCCAGTACTTC,CASSPAPGPPETQYF
TRBJ2-2,TRBD1,-,TRBV11-3,TGTGCCAGCAAGGGACAGGCATGGACCGGGGAGCTGTTTTTT,CASKGQAWTGELFF
TRBJ1-2,TRBD1,-,TRBV27,TGTGCCAGCAGTATAACAGGGGCTTATCCCTATGGCTACACCTTC,CASSITGAYPYGYTF
TRBJ2-3,-,few,TRBV29-1,TGCAGCGTTGATGGGTTGGGCACAGATACGCAGTATTTT,CSVDGLGTDTQYF
TRBJ2-7,TRBD1,-,TRBV27,TGTGCCAGCAGTTTTAGGGACAGGGGTCTCCACGAGCAGTACTTC,CASSFRDRGLHEQYF
TRBJ2-1,TRBD2,-,TRBV5-6,TGTGCCAGCAGCCGGAGGGGCGGGGGGACAAACAATGAGCAGTTCTTC,CASSRRGGGTNNEQFF
TRBJ2-1,-,-,TRBV4-3,TGCGCCAGCAGCCAAAGAGGGTGGAGGAATGAGCAGTTCTTC,CASSQRGWRNEQFF
TRBJ2-1,-,-,TRBV27,TGTGCCGGGCCCTCAAAGGGCACCCTCAATGAGCAGTTCTTC,CAGPSKGTLNEQFF
TRBJ2-2,TRBD2,-,TRBV5-1,TGCGCCAGCAGCTTGGTTTCACTAGCGGGAGGGCGGAACACCGGGGAGCTGTTTTTT,CASSLVSLAGGRNTGELFF
TRBJ2-3,-,-,TRBV7-2,TGTGCCAGCAGCCTTCAAAGGACGGGAGATACGCAGTATTTT,CASSLQRTGDTQYF
TRBJ1-1,TRBD1,few,TRBV27,TGTGCCAGCAGTGCCGGACAGGGGTGGAGGACTGAAGCTTTCTTT,CASSAGQGWRTEAFF
TRBJ1-1,-,-,TRBV7-8,TGTGCCAGCAGCTTAAAAACAATGAGCACTGAAGCTTTCTTT,CASSLKTMSTEAFF
TRBJ1-2,-,once,TRBV6-1,TGTGCCAGCAGGGACCGGGGGCGAGACTATGGCTACACCTTC,CASRDRGRDYGYTF
TRBJ2-3,-,-,TRBV11-2,TGTGCCAGCAGCTTAGCCGCCGCGCCCCCAGATACGCAGTATTTT,CASSLAAAPPDTQYF
TRBJ1-2,-,-,TRBV27,TGTGCCAGCAGTTTCAGACAGGCCCATAACTATGGCTACACCTTC,CASSFRQAHNYGYTF
TRBJ1-2,TRBD1,-,TRBV10-3,TGTGCCATCAGTGACCCAAGGGCAGGGGGTGGCTACACCTTC,CAISDPRAGGGYTF
TRBJ2-5,-,-,TRBV29-1,TGCAGCGTCCAAGGGCAAGAGACCCAGTACTTC,CSVQGQETQYF
TRBJ2-1,TRBD2,-,TRBV2,TGTGCCAGCAGCGGGACTAGCGATCTGACCTCCAATGAGCAGTTCTTC,CASSGTSDLTSNEQFF
TRBJ1-6,-,-,TRBV2,TGTGCCATCTCAGACGCGTCGGGGAATTCACCCCTCCACTTT,CAISDASGNSPLHF
TRBJ2-5,TRBD2,-,TRBV6-5,TGTGCCAGCAGTTACTCGAGTCGGACTAGCCAAGAGACCCAGTACTTC,CASSYSSRTSQETQYF
TRBJ2-1,-,-,TRBV2,TGTGCCAGCAGTTGGAGGGCGGTGGTTGACAATGAGCAGTTCTTC,CASSWRAVVDNEQFF
TRBJ2-3,-,-,TRBV5-1,TGCGCCAGCAGCTTCTTGGGCGCAGATACGCAGTATTTT,CASSFLGADTQYF